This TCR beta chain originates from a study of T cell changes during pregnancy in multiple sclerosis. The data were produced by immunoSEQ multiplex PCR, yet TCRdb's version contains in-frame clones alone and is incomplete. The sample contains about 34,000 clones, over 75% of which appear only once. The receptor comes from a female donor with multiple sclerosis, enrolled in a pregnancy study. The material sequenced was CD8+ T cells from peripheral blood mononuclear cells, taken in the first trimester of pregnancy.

DNA for the CDR3: TGTGCCAGCAGCTTAGAAGCCCGCCCTGGGGCCAACGTCCTGACTTTC. Translating gives CASSLEARPGANVLTF. This sequence joins TRBV7-8 and TRBJ2-6; D is ambiguous. Deletions cut 1 base from V and 2 bases from J, with 9 bases between. Germline CDR1 is SGHVS and CDR2 is FQNEAQ. The CDR3 consists of 16 residues.